This T cell receptor (beta chain) originates from a study of cytomegalovirus exposure and HLA in healthy donors. Study context: Around 80 million unique TCR sequences came from HLA-typed donors in an early release.

This CDR3 spans 16 amino acids. Per germline, CDR1 SSHAT and CDR2 FNYEAQ (reference sequence). Trimming at V came to 2 bases and at J to 4 bases, leaving 8 bases not matched to a gene. Primers: 60 Vbeta forward and 13 Jbeta reverse. TCRdb's table, derived via immunoSEQ multiplex PCR, lists solely in-frame clones and lacks some. The sample yields roughly 130,000 clones, 80% to 90% seen once. This TCR was sampled from a woman aged 18-29 years in good health and CMV-seropositive. This chain joins TRBV7-7 and TRBJ2-1, with 7 bases fitting TRBD1. The source material was PBMCs. CDR3 nucleotides: TGTGCCAGCAGCTTAACAACCGACAGGGTTTACAATGAGCAGTTCTTC. Amino acid sequence: CASSLTTDRVYNEQFF.